This entry lists 14 T cell receptor beta chains sequenced from one sample in a study of T cells after yellow fever vaccination. TCRdb used MiXCR to reprocess the 5' RACE reads, holding one entry per CDR3 protein. The sample has 300,000 or so distinct CDR3 sequences; approximately 7% are singletons. This material consisted of PBMCs, taken about 41 days after the first yellow fever vaccination. The receptor source for this set is a man between 18 and 29 years old who received the YFV17D yellow fever vaccine.

This clonotype came up a few times. The V and J genes are TRBV11-2 and TRBJ2-3; TRBD2 matches at 7 bases. V gave up 6 bases and J gave up 6 bases; unmatched junction bases: 12. CDR1 is SGHAT, CDR2 FQNNGV, per germline. This CDR3 has 15 residues. The CDR3 sequence is CASRRTRTEIDTQYF. The CDR3 DNA reads as TGTGCCAGCAGAAGGACTAGGACGGAAATTGATACGCAGTATTTT. Using reference TRBV11-2 and TRBJ2-3 for the parts outside the CDR3, the full variable domain is EAGVAQSPRYKIIEKRQSVAFWCNPISGHATLYWYQQILGQGPKLLIQFQNNGVVDDSQLPKDRFSAERLKGVDSTLKIQPAKLEDSAVYLCASRRTRTEIDTQYFGPGTRLTVL.

In its sample, this clonotype was seen a few times. The rearrangement joins TRBV2 to TRBJ2-1; 9 nucleotides line up with TRBD1. The V and J ends lost 10 bases and 4 bases, in that order; junction bases with no gene match: 8. This CDR3 contains 14 residues. Germline V gives CDR1 SNHLY, CDR2 FYNNEI. The CDR3, as DNA: TGTGCCATCTCCGGACAGGGGAAGTACAATGAGCAGTTCTTC. This encodes CAISGQGKYNEQFF.

The chain is built from TRBV29-1 and TRBJ1-2; no clear D. There are 13 residues in the CDR3. Germline CDR1 SQVTM, CDR2 ANQGSEA. V was cut by 4 bases and J by 8 bases, with 17 bases left in between. The CDR3 is CSVGGQELWGYTF. CDR3 sequence (DNA): TGCAGCGTTGGCGGGCAAGAGTTATGGGGCTACACCTTC.

The chain is built from TRBV7-9 and TRBJ2-5; no reliable D call. The V gene lost 2 bases and the J gene lost 1 base, with 8 bases spanning the gap. The CDR3 has 14 amino acids. Germline-derived CDR1 and CDR2 are SEHNR and FQNEAQ (reference sequence). The CDR3 DNA sequence: TGTGCCAGCAGCTTATTTGCCCGCCAAGAGACCCAGTACTTC. It encodes CASSLFARQETQYF.

In DNA form, the CDR3 reads TGCAGTGCGCCAGGACTAGCGGAGAGTAGCTCTGGGGCCAACGTCCTGACTTTC. It encodes CSAPGLAESSSGANVLTF. This sequence joins TRBV20-1 and TRBJ2-6; 10 bases line up with TRBD2. Germline V gives CDR1 DFQATT, CDR2 SNEGSKA (reference sequence). The CDR3 totals 18 residues. Trimming took 6 bases from V and 0 from J; bases not matched to a gene: 11.

The sample holds a few counts of this clonotype. The V call is TRBV9, the J call TRBJ1-1, with D possibly matching TRBD1 (5 bases). CDR1 SGDLS and CDR2 YYNGEE come from the germline V gene. The V end was cut by 0 bases, the J end by 3 bases, with 12 bases between. This CDR3 comprises 15 residues. In nucleotides, the CDR3 is TGTGCCAGCAGCGTAGGTGTGGGGGGGGACACTGAAGCTTTCTTT. This translates into CASSVGVGGDTEAFF. The full variable domain, rest sourced from reference TRBV9 and TRBJ1-1, is DSGVTQTPKHLITATGQRVTLRCSPRSGDLSVYWYQQSLDQGLQFLIQYYNGEERAKGNILERFSAQQFPDLHSELNLSSLELGDSALYFCASSVGVGGDTEAFFGQGTRLTVV.

This clonotype came up many times. This chain links TRBV7-2 with TRBJ1-1; no definite D call. V lost 1 base and J 1 base, leaving 10 bases between the germline ends. Germline V gene data show CDR1 as SGHTA and CDR2 as FQGNSA. The CDR3 runs 15 residues. The CDR3 loop reads CASSLVGHPNTEAFF. CDR3 bases: TGTGCCAGCAGCTTAGTCGGTCACCCGAACACTGAAGCTTTCTTT.

This clonotype was counted ten times or more. The V and J genes are TRBV29-1 and TRBJ2-3, with D tentatively TRBD2 (5 bases). Trimming left V 0 bases short and J 4 bases short, with 8 bases between. Germline V gene data show CDR1 as SQVTM and CDR2 as ANQGSEA. The CDR3 is made up of 13 amino acids. This chain's CDR3 is CSVEESGADTQYF. For the CDR3, the DNA is TGCAGCGTTGAAGAGTCCGGGGCAGATACGCAGTATTTT.

CDR3 amino acids: CASSGGTDKNEKLFF. The DNA for the CDR3 is TGTGCCAGCAGTGGGGGGACCGACAAAAATGAAAAACTGTTTTTT. This chain connects TRBV25-1 to TRBJ1-4; a weak D match, TRBD1 (5 bases). The CDR3 is 15 amino acids. CDR1 is MGHDK and CDR2 is SYGVNS in the germline V gene. The V end lost 4 bases, the J end lost 5 bases, and 14 bases lay between the germline ends.

The rearrangement uses TRBV6-1 and TRBJ2-1; possibly TRBD2 for D (8 bases). Germline V gives CDR1 MNHNS, CDR2 SASEGT. Trimming removed 8 bases at V and 2 bases at J, with 16 bases between. CDR3 length: 15 residues. CDR3 DNA sequence: TGTGCCAGCCGGGGGGGCAGGGGGACCTACAATGAGCAGTTCTTC. Its protein product is CASRGGRGTYNEQFF.

This clonotype has more than one count but fewer than ten. The chain employs TRBV19 and TRBJ1-1, with D perhaps matching TRBD1 (5 bases). Trimming cost V 3 bases and J 7 bases, with 18 bases left between them. Germline V lookup: CDR1 LNHDA, CDR2 SQIVND (reference sequence). This CDR3 comprises 15 residues. The CDR3 is CASSIHRRGENEAFF. The CDR3 DNA follows: TGTGCCAGTAGTATCCACCGTCGGGGGGAGAATGAAGCTTTCTTT.

The V call is TRBV5-4, the J call TRBJ2-7; TRBD1 might be the D (6 bases). Per the germline V gene, CDR1 is SGHNT and CDR2 is YYREEE (reference sequence). The CDR3 totals 14 residues. V was pared by 4 bases and J by 0 bases, with 11 bases between. DNA of the CDR3: TGTGCCAGCAGCCCAGGGACACCCTCCTACGAGCAGTACTTC. It specifies CASSPGTPSYEQYF.

This clonotype was found many times. J is TRBJ2-6 and V is TRBV6-5, with a weak D call TRBD2 (6 bases). V was clipped by 0 bases and J by 1 base, with 7 bases between them. The CDR3 covers 16 residues. The germline V gene has CDR1 MNHEY and CDR2 SVGAGI. CDR3 region: CASSYSGGSGANVLTF. For the CDR3, the DNA is TGTGCCAGCAGTTACTCGGGGGGTTCTGGGGCCAACGTCCTGACTTTC.

This clonotype appeared a single time. The V call is TRBV7-3, the J call TRBJ2-1; TRBD2 matches at 8 bases. From germline, CDR1 is SGHTA and CDR2 FQGTGA. Trimming took 5 bases from V and 10 from J; bases not matched to a gene: 7. The CDR3 sequence is 13 residues long. DNA for the CDR3: TGTGCCAGCAGCAACCTCCGGGGGGGGGAGCAGTTCTTC. Its protein product is CASSNLRGGEQFF.